Shown below are 15 T cell receptor beta chains from a single sample sequenced in a study of OX40 agonist ivuxolimab in advanced cancers. This table comes from immunoSEQ multiplex PCR, and its TCRdb copy is limited to in-frame clones, with some not included. The sample lists around 67,000 clones, 80% to 90% occurring once. Sequenced material: CD4+ or CD8+ T cells sorted from blood, taken in a trial of the OX40 agonist ivuxolimab. Every receptor here comes from an adult with an advanced solid tumor such as melanoma, head and neck, liver or kidney cancer.

The chain couples TRBV7-2 to TRBJ2-5; tentatively, D is TRBD1 or TRBD2 (6 bases each). V was pared by 5 bases and J by 2 bases, with 18 bases between. The CDR3 is 16 residues long. Germline CDR1 and CDR2: SGHTA and FQGNSA. The CDR3 loop reads CASSPGDKPTQETQYF. CDR3 nucleotide sequence: TGTGCCAGCAGCCCGGGGGACAAGCCCACACAAGAGACCCAGTACTTC.

The chain uses TRBV2 and TRBJ2-3; 9 nucleotides line up with TRBD1. V shed 2 bases, J shed 3 bases, and the junction held 3 bases outside the gene matches. This CDR3 is 15 amino acids long. Germline V CDR1 and CDR2: SNHLY, FYNNEI. CDR3 in amino acids: CASSEKDRGTDTQYF. The CDR3 DNA reads as TGTGCCAGCAGTGAAAAGGACAGGGGAACAGATACGCAGTATTTT.

The V call is TRBV6-6, the J call TRBJ2-7, with D perhaps TRBD2 (6 bases). From germline, CDR1 is MNHNY and CDR2 SVGAGI (reference sequence). The CDR3 is made up of 14 amino acids. Deletions cut 0 bases from V and 4 bases from J, with 10 bases between. CDR3 sequence: CASSYSEGGYEQYF. In nucleotides, the CDR3 is TGTGCCAGCAGTTACTCGGAGGGTGGATACGAGCAGTACTTC.

The V call is TRBV7-3, the J call TRBJ1-2; tentative D call: TRBD1 (6 bases). V lost 5 bases and J lost 1, with 14 bases in between. Looked up from germline, CDR1 is SGHTA and CDR2 is FQGTGA. The CDR3 covers 15 residues. This chain's CDR3 is CASSPGPGVNYGYTF. The CDR3 coding sequence is TGTGCCAGCAGCCCGGGCCCAGGGGTTAACTATGGCTACACCTTC.

The CDR3 DNA reads TGTGCCAGCAGACCTTACCCCCGACAGGGGACGAAGTACTTC. As protein: CASRPYPRQGTKYF. The rearrangement uses TRBV2 and TRBJ2-7; TRBD1 matches 8 bases. CDR3 size: 14 residues. J lost 11 bases, V lost 6 bases, and 15 bases had no gene match. CDR1 is SNHLY and CDR2 is FYNNEI in the germline V gene.

The chain uses TRBV11-2 and TRBJ2-3, with D unclear. Germline CDR1 is SGHAT and CDR2 is FQNNGV. V was cut by 1 base and J by 2 bases, with 7 bases left in between. The CDR3 is 14 residues long. CDR3 amino acids: CASSLGWHTDTQYF. Written as DNA, the CDR3 is TGTGCCAGCAGCTTAGGTTGGCACACAGATACGCAGTATTTT.

The chain recombines TRBV5-1 with TRBJ2-7; D perhaps matches TRBD1 (6 bases). The CDR3 totals 14 residues. The V gene's germline CDR1 is SGHRS and CDR2 YFSETQ. V was clipped by 5 bases and J by 0 bases, with 12 bases between them. CDR3 loop: CASRTQGGSYEQYF. Here the CDR3 DNA reads TGCGCCAGCAGGACACAAGGGGGCTCCTACGAGCAGTACTTC.

The gene calls are TRBV7-2 and TRBJ1-1; D is possibly TRBD1 (6 bases). V was trimmed by 2 bases and J by 11 bases, leaving 18 bases between them. The CDR3 has 14 amino acids. Per germline, CDR1 SGHTA and CDR2 FQGNSA. CDR3: CASSLYGVGAAAFF. For the CDR3, the DNA is TGTGCCAGCAGCTTATATGGGGTGGGGGCGGCGGCTTTCTTT.

This clone was seen a handful of times. The J gene is TRBJ2-7, the V gene TRBV7-2, with a possible D match to TRBD2 (7 bases). This CDR3 has 14 amino acids. Germline V lookup: CDR1 SGHTA, CDR2 FQGNSA. V was trimmed by 6 bases and J by 2 bases, leaving 14 bases between them. The CDR3 sequence: CASRWGGVTYEQYF. CDR3 DNA sequence: TGTGCCAGCAGGTGGGGGGGCGTGACCTACGAGCAGTACTTC.

The chain is built from TRBV7-2 and TRBJ2-7, with 11 bases identical to TRBD1. The J segment lost 2 bases and the V segment lost 5 bases, leaving 2 bases of the junction unmatched. Germline V lookup: CDR1 SGHTA, CDR2 FQGNSA. The CDR3 covers 14 residues. The DNA for the CDR3 is TGTGCCAGCAGCCTGGGACAGGGGGCCTACGAGCAGTACTTC. This codes for CASSLGQGAYEQYF. The variable domain in full, completed from reference TRBV7-2 and TRBJ2-7, reads GAGVSQSPSNKVTEKGKDVELRCDPISGHTALYWYRQSLGQGLEFLIYFQGNSAPDKSGLPSDRFSAERTGGSVSTLTIQRTQQEDSAVYLCASSLGQGAYEQYFGPGTRLTVT.

As to this clone: Other DNA sequences in the same sample also yield this CDR3. The chain recombines TRBV6-5 with TRBJ1-1, with a weak D call TRBD1 (5 bases). Germline V gene lookup returns CDR1 MNHEY and CDR2 SVGAGI. V lost 2 bases and J 3 bases, leaving 10 bases between the germline ends. The CDR3 is 14 residues long. The CDR3: CASSYQGRDTEAFF. The CDR3 coding sequence is TGTGCCAGCAGTTACCAGGGCAGGGACACTGAAGCTTTCTTT.

V gene TRBV7-8 combines with J gene TRBJ2-3; no reliable D call. The CDR3 contains 15 residues. Germline CDR1 and CDR2: SGHVS and FQNEAQ. The V and J ends lost 5 bases and 0 bases respectively, with 12 bases between them. CDR3 protein: CASSQLKASTDTQYF. The DNA of the CDR3 is TGTGCCAGCAGCCAGTTGAAGGCTAGCACAGATACGCAGTATTTT. Supplemented by reference TRBV7-8 and TRBJ2-3, the full variable domain reads GAGVSQSPRYKVAKRGQDVALRCDPISGHVSLFWYQQALGQGPEFLTYFQNEAQLDKSGLPSDRFFAERPEGSVSTLKIQRTQQEDSAVYLCASSQLKASTDTQYFGPGTRLTVL.

In nucleotides, the CDR3 is TGCGCCAGCAGTTTGACAGGGGAGTTGGAGCAGTTCTTC. Translating it yields CASSLTGELEQFF. The rearrangement links TRBV5-1 to TRBJ2-1; TRBD1 matches at 8 bases. This CDR3 contains 13 residues. Germline V gene data show CDR1 as SGHRS and CDR2 as YFSETQ. V was clipped by 5 bases and J by 10 bases; unmatched bases: 8.

The chain employs TRBV4-1 and TRBJ1-5; 8 bases are a match to TRBD1. V dropped 1 base and J dropped 2; count of bases not matched to a gene: 7. Germline lookup yields CDR1 MGHRA and CDR2 YSYEKL. The CDR3 consists of 17 residues. CDR3 loop: CASSQVIQGDGNQPQHF. As DNA, the CDR3 is TGCGCCAGCAGCCAAGTAATACAGGGGGATGGCAATCAGCCCCAGCATTTT.

This chain links TRBV11-2 with TRBJ2-1; 7 bases are a match to TRBD2. Germline CDR1 and CDR2: SGHAT and FQNNGV. Trimming cost V 1 base and J 7 bases; bases outside gene matches: 10. This CDR3 is built from 16 residues. CDR3 protein: CASSLAGWEGGNEQFF. The CDR3 coding sequence is TGTGCCAGCAGCTTAGCCGGATGGGAGGGCGGGAATGAGCAGTTCTTC.